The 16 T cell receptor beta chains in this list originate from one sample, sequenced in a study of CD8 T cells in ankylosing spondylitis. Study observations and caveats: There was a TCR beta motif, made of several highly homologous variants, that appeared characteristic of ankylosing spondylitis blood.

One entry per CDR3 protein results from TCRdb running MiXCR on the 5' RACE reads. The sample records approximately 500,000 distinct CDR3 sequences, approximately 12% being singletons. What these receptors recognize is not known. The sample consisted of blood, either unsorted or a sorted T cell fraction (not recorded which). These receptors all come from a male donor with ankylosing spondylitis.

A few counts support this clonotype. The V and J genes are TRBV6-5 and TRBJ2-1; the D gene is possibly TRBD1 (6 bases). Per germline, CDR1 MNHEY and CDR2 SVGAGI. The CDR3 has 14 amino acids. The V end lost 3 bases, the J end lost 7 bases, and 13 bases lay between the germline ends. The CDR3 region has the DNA TGTGCCAGCAGTTATCCTCTCACAGGGAATGAGCAGTTCTTC. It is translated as CASSYPLTGNEQFF.

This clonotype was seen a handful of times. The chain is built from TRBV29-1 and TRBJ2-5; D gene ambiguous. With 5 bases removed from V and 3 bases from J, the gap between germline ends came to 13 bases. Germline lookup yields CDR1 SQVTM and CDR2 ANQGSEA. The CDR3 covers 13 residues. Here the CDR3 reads CSVRLRVEETQYF. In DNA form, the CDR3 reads TGCAGCGTTCGTCTACGGGTTGAAGAGACCCAGTACTTC.

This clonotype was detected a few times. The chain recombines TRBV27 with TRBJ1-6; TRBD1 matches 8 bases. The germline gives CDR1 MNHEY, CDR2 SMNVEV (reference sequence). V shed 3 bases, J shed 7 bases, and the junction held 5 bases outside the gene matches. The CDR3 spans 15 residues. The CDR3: CASSFLDRANSPLHF. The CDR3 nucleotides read TGTGCCAGCAGTTTCCTGGACAGGGCCAATTCACCCCTCCACTTT.

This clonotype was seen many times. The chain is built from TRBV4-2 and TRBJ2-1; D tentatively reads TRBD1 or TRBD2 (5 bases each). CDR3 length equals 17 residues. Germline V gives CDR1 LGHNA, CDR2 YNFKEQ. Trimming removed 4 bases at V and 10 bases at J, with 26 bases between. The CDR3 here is CASSRPQGAGNGREQFF. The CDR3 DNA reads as TGTGCCAGCAGCCGCCCCCAAGGGGCGGGCAACGGTAGAGAGCAGTTCTTC.

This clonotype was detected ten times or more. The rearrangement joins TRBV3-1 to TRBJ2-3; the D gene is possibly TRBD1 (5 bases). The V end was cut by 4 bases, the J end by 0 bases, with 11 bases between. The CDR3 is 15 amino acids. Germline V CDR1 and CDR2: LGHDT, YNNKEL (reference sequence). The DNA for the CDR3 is TGTGCCAGCAGCCCGACAGCGTCTAGCACAGATACGCAGTATTTT. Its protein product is CASSPTASSTDTQYF.

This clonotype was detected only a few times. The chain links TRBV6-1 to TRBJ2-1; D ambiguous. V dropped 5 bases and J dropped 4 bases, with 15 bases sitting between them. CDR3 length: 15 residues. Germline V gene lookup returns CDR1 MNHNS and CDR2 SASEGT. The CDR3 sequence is CASSPPTGPYNEQFF. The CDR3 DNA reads TGTGCCAGCAGTCCCCCTACCGGGCCTTACAATGAGCAGTTCTTC.

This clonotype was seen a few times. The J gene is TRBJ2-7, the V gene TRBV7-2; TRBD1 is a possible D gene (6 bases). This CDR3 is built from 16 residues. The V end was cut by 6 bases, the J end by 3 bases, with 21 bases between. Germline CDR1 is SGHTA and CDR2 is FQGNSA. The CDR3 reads CASSFPGQVKDYEQYF. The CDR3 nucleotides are TGTGCCAGCAGTTTTCCGGGACAAGTGAAGGACTACGAGCAGTACTTC.

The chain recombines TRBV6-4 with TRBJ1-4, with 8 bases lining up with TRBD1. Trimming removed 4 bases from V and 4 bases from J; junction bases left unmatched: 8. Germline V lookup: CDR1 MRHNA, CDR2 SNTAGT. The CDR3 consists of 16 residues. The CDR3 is CASSGIDRGVNEKLFF. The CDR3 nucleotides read TGTGCCAGCAGTGGGATCGACAGGGGCGTTAATGAAAAACTGTTTTTT.

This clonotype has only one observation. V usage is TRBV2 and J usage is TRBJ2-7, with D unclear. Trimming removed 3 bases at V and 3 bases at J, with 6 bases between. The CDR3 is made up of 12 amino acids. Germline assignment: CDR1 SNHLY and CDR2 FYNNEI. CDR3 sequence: CASSDANYEQYF. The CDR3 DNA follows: TGTGCCAGCAGTGACGCCAACTACGAGCAGTACTTC. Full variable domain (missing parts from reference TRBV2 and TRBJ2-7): EPEVTQTPSHQVTQMGQEVILRCVPISNHLYFYWYRQILGQKVEFLVSFYNNEISEKSEIFDDQFSVERPDGSNFTLKIRSTKLEDSAMYFCASSDANYEQYFGPGTRLTVT.

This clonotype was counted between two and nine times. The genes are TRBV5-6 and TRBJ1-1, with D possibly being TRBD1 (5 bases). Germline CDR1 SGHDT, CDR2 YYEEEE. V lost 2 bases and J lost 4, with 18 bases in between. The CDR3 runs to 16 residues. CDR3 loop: CASSFGRGMGLTEAFF. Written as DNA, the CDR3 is TGTGCCAGCAGCTTTGGACGGGGGATGGGGCTCACTGAAGCTTTCTTT.

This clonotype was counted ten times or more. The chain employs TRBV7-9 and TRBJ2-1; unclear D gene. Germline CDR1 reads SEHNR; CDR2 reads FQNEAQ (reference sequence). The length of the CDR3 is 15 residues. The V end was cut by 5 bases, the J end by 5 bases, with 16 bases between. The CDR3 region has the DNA TGTGCCAGCAGCCCGAAGATACGCGGCAACAATGAGCAGTTCTTC. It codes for CASSPKIRGNNEQFF.

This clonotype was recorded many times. The CDR3 sequence: CSARDILAETTGELFF. The CDR3 coding sequence is TGCAGTGCTAGAGATATACTAGCGGAGACGACCGGGGAGCTGTTTTTT. The V call is TRBV20-1, the J call TRBJ2-2; 8 bases match TRBD2. The CDR3 covers 16 residues. The V segment lost 0 bases and the J segment 5 bases; nucleotides outside the gene matches: 8. Germline V lookup: CDR1 DFQATT, CDR2 SNEGSKA (reference sequence).

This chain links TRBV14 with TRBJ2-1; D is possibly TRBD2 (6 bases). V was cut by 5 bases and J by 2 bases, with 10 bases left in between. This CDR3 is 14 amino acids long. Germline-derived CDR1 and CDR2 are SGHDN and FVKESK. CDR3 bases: TGTGCCAGCAGCGCGACTAGAACCTACAATGAGCAGTTCTTC. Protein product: CASSATRTYNEQFF.

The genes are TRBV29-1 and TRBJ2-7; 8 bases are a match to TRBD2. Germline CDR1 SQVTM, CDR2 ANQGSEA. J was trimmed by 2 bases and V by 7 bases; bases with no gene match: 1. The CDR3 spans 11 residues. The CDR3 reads CSGSGAYEQYF. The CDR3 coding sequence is TGCAGCGGTAGCGGGGCCTACGAGCAGTACTTC.

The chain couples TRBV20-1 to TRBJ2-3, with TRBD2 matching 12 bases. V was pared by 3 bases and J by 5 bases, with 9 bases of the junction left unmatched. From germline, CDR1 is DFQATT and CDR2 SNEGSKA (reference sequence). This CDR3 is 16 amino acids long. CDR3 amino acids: CSASLAGGPSGDTQYF. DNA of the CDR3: TGCAGTGCTAGTCTAGCGGGAGGGCCCTCGGGAGATACGCAGTATTTT.

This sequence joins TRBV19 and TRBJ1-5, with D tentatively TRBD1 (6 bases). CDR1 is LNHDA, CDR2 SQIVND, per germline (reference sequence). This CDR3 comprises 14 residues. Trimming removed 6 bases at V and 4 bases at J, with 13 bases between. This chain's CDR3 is CASRMAGENQPQHF. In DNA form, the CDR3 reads TGTGCCAGTAGGATGGCAGGGGAGAATCAGCCCCAGCATTTT.